The table lists the clone carrying this T cell receptor (beta chain) with a few counts. Produced via immunoSEQ multiplex PCR; TCRdb's table is partial and in-frame only. The table has about 130,000 clones, 84% seen once. This entry is derived from a study of blood T cell repertoires in COVID-19. Turning to the study itself: Sample material is recorded as cDNA or gDNA derived from T cells, B-cell-depleted T cells, or PBMCs.

V was shortened by 0 bases and J by 4 bases, with 7 bases between the two germline ends. CDR3 length equals 14 residues. The V gene's germline CDR1 is SGHDT and CDR2 YYEEEE. This receptor was taken from a human donor in a cohort sampled during active COVID-19. This chain uses TRBV5-6 with TRBJ2-2; D uncertain. The sequenced sample consisted of peripheral blood. This CDR3 reads CASSLGRTTGELFF. In nucleotides, the CDR3 is TGTGCCAGCAGCTTGGGCAGAACCACCGGGGAGCTGTTTTTT. Supplemented by reference TRBV5-6 and TRBJ2-2, the full variable domain reads DAGVTQSPTHLIKTRGQQVTLRCSPKSGHDTVSWYQQALGQGPQFIFQYYEEEERQRGNFPDRFSGHQFPNYSSELNVNALLLGDSALYLCASSLGRTTGELFFGEGSRLTVL.